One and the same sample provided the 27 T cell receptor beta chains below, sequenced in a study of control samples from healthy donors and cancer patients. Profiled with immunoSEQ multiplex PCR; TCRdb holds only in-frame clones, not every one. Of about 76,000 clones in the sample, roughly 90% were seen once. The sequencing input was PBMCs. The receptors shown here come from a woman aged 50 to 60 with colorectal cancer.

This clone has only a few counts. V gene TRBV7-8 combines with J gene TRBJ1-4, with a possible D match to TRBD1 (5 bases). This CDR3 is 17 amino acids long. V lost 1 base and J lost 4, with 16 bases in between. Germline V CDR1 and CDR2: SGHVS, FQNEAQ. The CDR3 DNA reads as TGTGCCAGCAGCTTAGGGCGCGGGGGAAGCAATAATGAAAAACTGTTTTTT. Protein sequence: CASSLGRGGSNNEKLFF.

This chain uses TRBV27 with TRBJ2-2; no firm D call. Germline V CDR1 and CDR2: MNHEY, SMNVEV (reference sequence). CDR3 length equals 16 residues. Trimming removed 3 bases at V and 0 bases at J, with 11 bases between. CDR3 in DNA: TGTGCCAGCAGTTTTTCCCACTTTGCGAACACCGGGGAGCTGTTTTTT. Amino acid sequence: CASSFSHFANTGELFF.

The CDR3 nucleotides are TGTGCCTGGAGTGGAGGAGATGGTCTTGAGTACTTC. Translated, it gives CAWSGGDGLEYF. The chain is built from TRBV30 and TRBJ2-5, with D unclear. Germline V gene lookup returns CDR1 GTSNPN and CDR2 SVGIG (reference sequence). The CDR3 sequence is 12 residues long. Trimming cost V 1 base and J 12 bases, with 15 bases left between them.

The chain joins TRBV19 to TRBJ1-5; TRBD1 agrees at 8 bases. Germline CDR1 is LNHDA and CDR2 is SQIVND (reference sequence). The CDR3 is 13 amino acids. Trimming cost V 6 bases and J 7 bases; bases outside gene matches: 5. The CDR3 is CASSDRGEQPQHF. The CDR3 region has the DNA TGTGCCAGTAGCGACAGGGGTGAACAGCCCCAGCATTTT. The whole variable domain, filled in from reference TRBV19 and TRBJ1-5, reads DGGITQSPKYLFRKEGQNVTLSCEQNLNHDAMYWYRQDPGQGLRLIYYSQIVNDFQKGDIAEGYSVSREKKESFPLTVTSAQKNPTAFYLCASSDRGEQPQHFGDGTRLSIL.

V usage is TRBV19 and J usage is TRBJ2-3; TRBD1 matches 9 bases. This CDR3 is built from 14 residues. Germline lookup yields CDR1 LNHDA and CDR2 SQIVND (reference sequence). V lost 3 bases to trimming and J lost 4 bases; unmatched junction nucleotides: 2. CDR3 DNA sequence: TGTGCCAGTAGTATCACAGGGGGCGCAGATACGCAGTATTTT. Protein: CASSITGGADTQYF.

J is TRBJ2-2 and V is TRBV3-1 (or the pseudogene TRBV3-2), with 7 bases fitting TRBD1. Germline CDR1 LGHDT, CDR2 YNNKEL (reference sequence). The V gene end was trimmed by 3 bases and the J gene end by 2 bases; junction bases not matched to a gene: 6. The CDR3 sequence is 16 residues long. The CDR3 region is CASSHPDRKNTGELFF. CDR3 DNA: TGTGCCAGCAGCCACCCGGACAGGAAAAACACCGGGGAGCTGTTTTTT.

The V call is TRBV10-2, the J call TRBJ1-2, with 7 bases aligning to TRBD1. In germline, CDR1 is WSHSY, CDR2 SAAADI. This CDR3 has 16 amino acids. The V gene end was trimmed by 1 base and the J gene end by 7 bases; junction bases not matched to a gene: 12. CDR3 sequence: CASSEFLTGRLSGYTF. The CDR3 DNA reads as TGCGCCAGCAGTGAGTTCTTGACAGGGAGACTGAGTGGCTACACCTTC.

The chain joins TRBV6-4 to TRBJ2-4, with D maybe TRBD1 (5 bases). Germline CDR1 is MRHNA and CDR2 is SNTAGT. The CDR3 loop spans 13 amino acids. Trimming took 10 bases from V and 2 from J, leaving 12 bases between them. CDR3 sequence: CATSAGPKNIQYF. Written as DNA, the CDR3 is TGTGCCACCTCGGCAGGGCCCAAAAACATTCAGTACTTC.

CDR3: CASSAPGGGLYNEQFF. In DNA, the CDR3 is TGTGCCAGTAGTGCCCCTGGCGGGGGCCTATACAATGAGCAGTTCTTC. This chain uses TRBV19 with TRBJ2-1; D possibly corresponds to TRBD2 (7 bases). The V and J ends lost 5 bases and 4 bases respectively, with 18 bases between them. The CDR3 has 16 amino acids. Germline loops: CDR1 LNHDA, CDR2 SQIVND (reference sequence).

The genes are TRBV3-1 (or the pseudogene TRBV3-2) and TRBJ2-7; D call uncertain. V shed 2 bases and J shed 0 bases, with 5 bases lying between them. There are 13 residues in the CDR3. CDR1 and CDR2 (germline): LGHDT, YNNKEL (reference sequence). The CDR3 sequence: CASSQSGSYEQYV. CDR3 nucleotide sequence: TGTGCCAGCAGCCAAAGTGGCTCCTACGAGCAGTACGTC.

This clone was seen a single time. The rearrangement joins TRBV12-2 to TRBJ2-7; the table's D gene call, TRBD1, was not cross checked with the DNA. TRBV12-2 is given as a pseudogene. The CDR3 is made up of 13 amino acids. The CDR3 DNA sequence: TGTGCAAGTCGCTTCACAGGAGCCCACGAGCAGTACGTC. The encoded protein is CASRFTGAHEQYV.

The DNA for the CDR3 is TGTGCCAGTAGTGGCCCGGGGGGGCGCCCAGCTTTCTTT. Encoded protein: CASSGPGGRPAFF. This rearrangement joins TRBV19 to TRBJ1-1; tentative D call: TRBD1 (6 bases). Trimming removed 5 bases from V and 10 bases from J, with 17 bases in between. This CDR3 has 13 residues. The germline gives CDR1 LNHDA, CDR2 SQIVND (reference sequence).

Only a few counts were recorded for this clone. The CDR3 loop reads CASTFNRVSNEKLFF. CDR3 in DNA: TGTGCCAGCACCTTCAATCGGGTATCTAATGAAAAACTGTTTTTT. The chain uses TRBV21-1 and TRBJ1-4. TRBV21-1 is a documented pseudogene. The CDR3 extends over 15 amino acids.

The CDR3 loop is CASGLVATSGGLFTGELFF. The CDR3 region has the DNA TGTGCTAGTGGTTTGGTAGCGACTAGCGGGGGGCTATTCACCGGGGAGCTGTTTTTT. The chain carries TRBV12-5 and TRBJ2-2; the match to TRBD2 covers 13 bases. The V gene's germline CDR1 is LGHNT and CDR2 FRNRAP. The J segment lost 4 bases and the V segment lost 0 bases, leaving 8 bases of the junction unmatched. The CDR3 spans 19 residues. Full variable domain (missing parts from reference TRBV12-5 and TRBJ2-2): DARVTQTPRHKVTEMGQEVTMRCQPILGHNTVFWYRQTMMQGLELLAYFRNRAPLDDSGMPKDRFSAEMPDATLATLKIQPSEPRDSAVYFCASGLVATSGGLFTGELFFGEGSRLTVL.

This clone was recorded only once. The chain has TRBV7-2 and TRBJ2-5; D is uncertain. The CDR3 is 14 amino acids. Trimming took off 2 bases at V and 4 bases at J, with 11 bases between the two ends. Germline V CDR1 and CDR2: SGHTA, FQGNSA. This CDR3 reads CASSLFSIRETQYF. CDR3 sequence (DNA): TGTGCCAGCAGCTTATTTTCCATCAGAGAGACCCAGTACTTC.

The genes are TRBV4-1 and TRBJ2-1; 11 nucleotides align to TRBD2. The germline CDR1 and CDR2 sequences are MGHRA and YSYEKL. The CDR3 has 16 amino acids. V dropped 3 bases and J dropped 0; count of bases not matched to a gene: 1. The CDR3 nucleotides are TGCGCCAGCAGCCAGGGGACTAGCGGCTCCTACAATGAGCAGTTCTTC. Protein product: CASSQGTSGSYNEQFF.

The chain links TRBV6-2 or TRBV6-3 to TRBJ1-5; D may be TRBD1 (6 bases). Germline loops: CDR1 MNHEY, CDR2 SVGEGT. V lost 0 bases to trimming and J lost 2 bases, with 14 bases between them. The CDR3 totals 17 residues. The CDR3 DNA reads TGTGCCAGCAGTTACTCCACAGGGTTTGGTGGCAATCAGCCCCAGCATTTT. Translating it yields CASSYSTGFGGNQPQHF.

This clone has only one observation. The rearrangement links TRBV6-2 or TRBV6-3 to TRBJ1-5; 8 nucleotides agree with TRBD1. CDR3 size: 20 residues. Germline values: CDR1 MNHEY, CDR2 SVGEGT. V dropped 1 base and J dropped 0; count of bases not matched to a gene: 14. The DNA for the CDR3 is TGTGCCAGCAGTTACTGGCAGGGGGCCACCAATAACTATAGCAATCAGCCCCAGCATTTT. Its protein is CASSYWQGATNNYSNQPQHF.

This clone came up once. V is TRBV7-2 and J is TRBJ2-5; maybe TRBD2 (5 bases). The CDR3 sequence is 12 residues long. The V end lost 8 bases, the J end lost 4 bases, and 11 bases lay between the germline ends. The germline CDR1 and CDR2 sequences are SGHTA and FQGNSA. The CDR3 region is CASGSRAETQYF. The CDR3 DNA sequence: TGTGCCAGCGGATCGAGGGCAGAGACCCAGTACTTC. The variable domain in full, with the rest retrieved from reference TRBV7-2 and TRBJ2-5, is GAGVSQSPSNKVTEKGKDVELRCDPISGHTALYWYRQSLGQGLEFLIYFQGNSAPDKSGLPSDRFSAERTGGSVSTLTIQRTQQEDSAVYLCASGSRAETQYFGPGTRLLVL.

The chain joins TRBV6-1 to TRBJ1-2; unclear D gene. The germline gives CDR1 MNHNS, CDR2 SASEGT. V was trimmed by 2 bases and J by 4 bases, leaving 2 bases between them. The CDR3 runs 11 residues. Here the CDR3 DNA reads TGTGCCAGCAGTGAACCCTATGGCTACACCTTC. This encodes CASSEPYGYTF.

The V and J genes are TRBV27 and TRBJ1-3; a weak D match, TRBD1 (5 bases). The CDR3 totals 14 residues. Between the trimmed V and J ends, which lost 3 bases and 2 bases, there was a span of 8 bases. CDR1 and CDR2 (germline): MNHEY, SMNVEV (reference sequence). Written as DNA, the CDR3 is TGTGCCAGCAGTTTTTCGGGGCCTGGAAACACCATATATTTT. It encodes CASSFSGPGNTIYF.

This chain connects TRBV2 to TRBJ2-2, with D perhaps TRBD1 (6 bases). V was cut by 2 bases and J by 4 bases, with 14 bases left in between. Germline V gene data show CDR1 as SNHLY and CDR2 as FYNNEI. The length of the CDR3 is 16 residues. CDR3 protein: CASSEPTGRSTGELFF. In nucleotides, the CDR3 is TGTGCCAGCAGTGAACCCACAGGGCGGTCCACCGGGGAGCTGTTTTTT.

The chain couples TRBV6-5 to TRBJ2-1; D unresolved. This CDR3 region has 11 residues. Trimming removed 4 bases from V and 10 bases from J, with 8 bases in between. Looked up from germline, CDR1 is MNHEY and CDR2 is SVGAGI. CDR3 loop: CASSSLGEQFF. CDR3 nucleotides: TGTGCCAGCAGTTCCCTGGGGGAGCAGTTCTTC.

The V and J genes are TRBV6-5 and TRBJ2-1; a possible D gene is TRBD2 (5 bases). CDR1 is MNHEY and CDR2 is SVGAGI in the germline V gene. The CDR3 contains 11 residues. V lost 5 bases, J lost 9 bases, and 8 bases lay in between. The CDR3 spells CASSRGTEQFF. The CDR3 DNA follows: TGTGCCAGCAGTCGGGGAACTGAGCAGTTCTTC.

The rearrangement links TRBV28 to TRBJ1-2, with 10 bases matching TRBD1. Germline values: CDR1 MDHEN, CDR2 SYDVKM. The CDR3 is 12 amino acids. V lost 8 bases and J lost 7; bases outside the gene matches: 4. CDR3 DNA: TGTGCCAGCGGGACAGGGGTCCCTGGCTACACCTTC. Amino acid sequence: CASGTGVPGYTF.

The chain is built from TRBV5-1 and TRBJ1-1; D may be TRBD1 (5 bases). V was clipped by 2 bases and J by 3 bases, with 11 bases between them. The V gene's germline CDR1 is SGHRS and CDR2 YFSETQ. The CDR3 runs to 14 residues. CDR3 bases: TGCGCCAGCAGCTTACGAGGGGACGACACTGAAGCTTTCTTT. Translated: CASSLRGDDTEAFF.

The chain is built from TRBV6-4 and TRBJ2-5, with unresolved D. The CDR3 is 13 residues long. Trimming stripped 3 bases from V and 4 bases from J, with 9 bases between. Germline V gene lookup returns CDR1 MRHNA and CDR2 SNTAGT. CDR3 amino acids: CASSEVFGETQYF. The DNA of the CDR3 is TGTGCCAGCAGTGAGGTTTTTGGAGAGACCCAGTACTTC.